This T cell receptor beta chain is from a study of beta chain features in type 1 diabetes. Study results and caveats: Type 1 diabetes patients had moderately but significantly shorter TCRB CDR3s in all four CD4+ subsets.

This clone turned up a few times. Its antigen is still unknown. Other DNA sequences in the same sample also yield this CDR3. What was sequenced were expressed TCRB transcripts, since all of the isolated RNA had been reverse transcribed. Repertoires were generated with immunoSEQ multiplex PCR, while TCRdb's copy carries only in-frame clones and drops some. Found here are about 340,000 clones, 9.3% of them singletons; the top ten hold less than 1.2%. A single heparinised blood sample, averaging approximately 100 mL, was obtained per donor. This receptor was obtained from a man aged 25-45 years with type 1 diabetes. Sequencing was done on a sample of central memory CD4+ T cells from blood.

CDR3 sequence reads: CASSPGQGGSPLHF. The CDR3 DNA reads TGTGCCAGCAGCCCCGGACAGGGAGGTTCACCCCTCCACTTT. The chain recombines TRBV7-9 with TRBJ1-6; 8 nucleotides align to TRBD1. CDR3 size: 14 residues. The germline gives CDR1 SEHNR, CDR2 FQNEAQ (reference sequence). V lost 5 bases to trimming and J lost 9 bases; unmatched junction nucleotides: 6.